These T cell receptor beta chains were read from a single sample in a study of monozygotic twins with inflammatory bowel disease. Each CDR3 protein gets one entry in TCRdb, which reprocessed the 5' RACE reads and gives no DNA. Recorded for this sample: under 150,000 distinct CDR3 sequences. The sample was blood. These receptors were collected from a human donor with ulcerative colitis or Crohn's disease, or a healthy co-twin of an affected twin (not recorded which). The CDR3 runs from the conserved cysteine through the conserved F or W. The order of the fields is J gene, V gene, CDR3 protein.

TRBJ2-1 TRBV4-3 CASSQDETGGDEQFF
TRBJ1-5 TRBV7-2 CASSLTASNQPQHF
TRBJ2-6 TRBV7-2 CASSLTTAGANVLTF
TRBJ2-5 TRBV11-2 CASSQQPGYKTQYF
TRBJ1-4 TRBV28 CASRPGGNEKLFF
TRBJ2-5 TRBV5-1 CASSLARGGQETQYF
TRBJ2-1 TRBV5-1 CASSPDGEQFF
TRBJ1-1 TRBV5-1 CASSFNLRTSANTEAFF
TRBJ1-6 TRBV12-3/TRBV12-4 CASSPRPVRGSPLHF
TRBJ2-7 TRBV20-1 CSARTTGDSYEQYF
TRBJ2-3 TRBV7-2 CASSPSGGAGTDTQYF